Below are 20 T cell receptor beta chains sequenced from a single sample in a study of shared clonotypes between healthy human individuals. Sequencing was performed with immunoSEQ multiplex PCR; in TCRdb, only in-frame clones are kept and a portion is missing. The profile shows approximately 82,000 clones, about 63% of them singletons. Sequencing was performed on memory CD8+ T cells sorted from blood. This sample's subset: CD45RO+ cells pooled with CCR7-negative TemRA cells. All receptors derive from a man aged 25 to 40 in good health.

The gene calls are TRBV10-2 and TRBJ2-2, with TRBD2 matching over 10 bases. Germline V gene lookup returns CDR1 WSHSY and CDR2 SAAADI. The ends lost 7 bases at V and 0 bases at J; junction bases unmatched: 8. CDR3 size: 17 residues. CDR3 amino acids: CASTRTSGFTNTGELFF. CDR3 nucleotide sequence: TGCGCCAGCACCCGGACTAGCGGATTCACGAACACCGGGGAGCTGTTTTTT.

The chain links TRBV2 to TRBJ2-3; D unclear. Germline CDR1 is SNHLY and CDR2 is FYNNEI. With 8 bases removed from V and 1 base from J, the gap between germline ends came to 16 bases. This CDR3 spans 15 amino acids. CDR3 bases: TGTGCCAGCCGCCTGACGGTGGGCGGCACAGATACGCAGTATTTT. Its translation is CASRLTVGGTDTQYF.

This chain uses TRBV7-3 with TRBJ2-7, with 9 nucleotides matching TRBD1. The length of the CDR3 is 15 residues. Losses at the gene ends were 5 bases for V and 5 bases for J; bases not matched to a gene: 10. The germline gives CDR1 SGHTA, CDR2 FQGTGA. DNA for the CDR3: TGTGCCAGCAGCATATCCGGGACAGGGACCCACGAGCAGTACTTC. It codes for CASSISGTGTHEQYF.

The DNA for the CDR3 is TGTGCCAGCAGCGTAGGCTTCGGGGGCTCTGGAAACACCATATATTTT. Translated, it gives CASSVGFGGSGNTIYF. V is TRBV9 and J is TRBJ1-3; a weak D match, TRBD1 (5 bases). Trimming cost V 0 bases and J 0 bases, with 10 bases left between them. The germline CDR1 and CDR2 sequences are SGDLS and YYNGEE. The CDR3 contains 16 residues.

The V and J genes are TRBV27 and TRBJ2-5; 7 bases are shared with TRBD2. The germline gives CDR1 MNHEY, CDR2 SMNVEV (reference sequence). The trim removed 2 bases at V and 2 bases at J, leaving 5 bases unmatched. The CDR3 length is 15 residues. The chain's CDR3 is CASSLLGLEQETQYF. In DNA, the CDR3 is TGTGCCAGCAGTTTACTTGGACTAGAACAAGAGACCCAGTACTTC.

On this clone: Other DNA sequences within the sample encode an identical CDR3. V usage is TRBV28 and J usage is TRBJ2-7, with 7 bases fitting TRBD1. V was pared by 5 bases and J by 3 bases, with 1 base of the junction left unmatched. CDR3 length: 12 residues. From germline, CDR1 is MDHEN and CDR2 SYDVKM. The CDR3 sequence: CASSTGDYEQYF. CDR3 in DNA: TGTGCCAGCAGTACAGGGGACTACGAGCAGTACTTC.

In this sample, this clone turned up a few times. This chain links TRBV7-9 with TRBJ2-7; the D gene is possibly TRBD1 (6 bases). The CDR3 covers 14 residues. Trimming shortened V by 5 bases and J by 3 bases, and 14 bases separated the two germline ends. The germline CDR1 and CDR2 sequences are SEHNR and FQNEAQ (reference sequence). CDR3 loop: CASSPSDRNYEQYF. The CDR3 DNA is TGTGCCAGCAGCCCCTCGGACAGAAACTACGAGCAGTACTTC.

The chain joins TRBV28 to TRBJ2-7; tentatively, D is TRBD1 (6 bases). Per germline, CDR1 MDHEN and CDR2 SYDVKM. The CDR3 is 13 amino acids. Trimming shortened V by 6 bases and J by 4 bases, and 13 bases separated the two germline ends. The CDR3 sequence is CASRPGAAYEQYF. The CDR3 nucleotides are TGTGCCAGCAGACCAGGGGCGGCATACGAGCAGTACTTC.

The chain recombines TRBV29-1 with TRBJ2-5; either TRBD1 or TRBD2 may supply D (5 bases each). The CDR3 length is 15 residues. V lost 4 bases and J 4 bases, leaving 19 bases between the germline ends. Germline-derived CDR1 and CDR2 are SQVTM and ANQGSEA. The CDR3 DNA reads TGCAGCGTTGTTAACCCTAGAGGGGATGGAGAGACCCAGTACTTC. It is translated as CSVVNPRGDGETQYF.

As for this clone: Within the sample, other DNA sequences also encode this same CDR3. The V gene is TRBV4-3, the J gene TRBJ2-1; 7 bases line up with TRBD2. The V gene's germline CDR1 is LGHNA and CDR2 YSLEER. This CDR3 spans 16 amino acids. The ends lost 1 base at V and 4 bases at J; junction bases unmatched: 7. The CDR3 DNA reads as TGCGCCAGCAGCCAAGTGACTGGCGGGAGTTACAATGAGCAGTTCTTC. Translation gives CASSQVTGGSYNEQFF.

This chain links TRBV28 with TRBJ2-7; D gene ambiguous. CDR1 is MDHEN and CDR2 is SYDVKM in the germline V gene. The CDR3 contains 15 residues. Trimming removed 6 bases from V and 0 bases from J, with 15 bases in between. CDR3 protein: CASSLGLQNSYEQYF. The CDR3 DNA reads as TGTGCCAGCAGCCTAGGGTTACAGAACTCCTACGAGCAGTACTTC.

The chain employs TRBV20-1 and TRBJ2-7; D is possibly TRBD1 or TRBD2 (6 bases each). This CDR3 region has 11 residues. The ends were cut back, 6 bases at V and 8 bases at J, with 14 bases in the middle. Germline V gives CDR1 DFQATT, CDR2 SNEGSKA (reference sequence). CDR3 loop: CSAGGGGKQYF. The CDR3 coding sequence is TGCAGTGCGGGGGGCGGTGGAAAGCAGTACTTC.

The chain has TRBV27 and TRBJ2-7; a possible D gene is TRBD2 (5 bases). Trimming removed 9 bases from V and 1 base from J, with 19 bases in between. Per the germline V gene, CDR1 is MNHEY and CDR2 is SMNVEV (reference sequence). The CDR3 is 15 residues long. Here the CDR3 reads CASRYGIYGSYEQYF. CDR3 coding DNA: TGTGCCAGTCGTTACGGGATCTATGGATCCTACGAGCAGTACTTC.

V gene TRBV30 combines with J gene TRBJ2-3; D is perhaps TRBD1 (5 bases). CDR1 GTSNPN and CDR2 SVGIG come from the germline V gene (reference sequence). The CDR3 length is 15 residues. V gave up 4 bases and J gave up 10 bases, with 24 bases separating them. The CDR3 DNA reads TGTGCCTGGACTGCTAGTGGGGCCCCATGGGATCCGCAGTATTTT. Protein: CAWTASGAPWDPQYF.

The rearrangement uses TRBV11-2 and TRBJ2-7; the match to TRBD1 covers 10 bases. The CDR3 sequence is 18 residues long. Per germline, CDR1 SGHAT and CDR2 FQNNGV. Trimming cost V 3 bases and J 2 bases; bases outside gene matches: 13. CDR3: CASSFGAVGQGPPYEQYF. The CDR3 DNA reads as TGTGCCAGCAGCTTTGGCGCCGTGGGACAGGGGCCCCCCTACGAGCAGTACTTC. Variable domain in full (rest from reference TRBV11-2 and TRBJ2-7): EAGVAQSPRYKIIEKRQSVAFWCNPISGHATLYWYQQILGQGPKLLIQFQNNGVVDDSQLPKDRFSAERLKGVDSTLKIQPAKLEDSAVYLCASSFGAVGQGPPYEQYFGPGTRLTVT.

The rearrangement joins TRBV10-2 to TRBJ2-7; 8 bases agree with TRBD2. With 8 bases clipped from V and 4 bases from J, the junction kept 7 bases outside the gene matches. The CDR3 totals 13 residues. The germline V gene encodes CDR1 WSHSY and CDR2 SAAADI. The CDR3 region has the DNA TGCGCCAGCTGTAGCGGGACCGAATACGAGCAGTACTTC. Amino acids: CASCSGTEYEQYF.

About this clone: This may come from a read error, since a much larger clone is one base off. This sequence joins TRBV10-3 and TRBJ2-7, with 11 positions matching TRBD1. There are 14 residues in the CDR3. The J segment lost 3 bases and the V segment lost 10 bases, leaving 8 bases of the junction unmatched. Looked up from germline, CDR1 is ENHRY and CDR2 is SYGVKD. The chain's CDR3 is CASSPGTGGYEQYF. DNA of the CDR3: TGTGCCAGCAGCCCCGGGACAGGGGGCTACGAGCAGTACTTC.

The J gene is TRBJ1-1, the V gene TRBV29-1; D remains ambiguous. Trimming took off 4 bases at V and 1 base at J, with 16 bases between the two ends. CDR1 and CDR2 from the germline V gene are SQVTM and ANQGSEA. The CDR3 is 15 residues long. CDR3 nucleotide sequence: TGCAGCGTTGGTACGACCCGCAATAAGAACACTGAAGCTTTCTTT. It yields the protein CSVGTTRNKNTEAFF.

With respect to this clone: Other DNA sequences in the same sample also yield this CDR3. This chain uses TRBV9 with TRBJ2-2; no reliable D call. V dropped 0 bases and J dropped 7 bases, with 4 bases sitting between them. The CDR3 length is 12 residues. CDR1 is SGDLS, CDR2 YYNGEE, per germline. CDR3 sequence (DNA): TGTGCCAGCAGCGTAGTGAGCGGGGAGCTGTTTTTT. This translates into CASSVVSGELFF.

Note on this clone: A single base separates this from a much larger clone, so it may be a read error. This sample also contains other DNA sequences that code for the same CDR3. V gene TRBV6-1 combines with J gene TRBJ2-7, with TRBD2 identical over 12 bases. The CDR3 consists of 15 residues. The ends lost 3 bases at V and 0 bases at J; junction bases unmatched: 0. Germline V CDR1 and CDR2: MNHNS, SASEGT. This chain's CDR3 is CASSEGLAGSYEQYF. The CDR3 DNA reads as TGTGCCAGCAGTGAGGGACTAGCGGGCTCCTACGAGCAGTACTTC.